Each of the 20 T cell receptor beta chains below was sequenced from the same sample in a study of technical replicates of blood from a handful of donors. Some clones are missing from TCRdb's copy, which holds only in-frame ones; the method was immunoSEQ multiplex PCR. The data contain tens of thousands of clones, 95% to 98% of them seen just once; the ten biggest clones take up 0.15%. Sequencing was done on a sample of T cells isolated from PBMCs. The source is a human donor in good health.

The J gene is TRBJ1-2, the V gene TRBV30; tentative D call: TRBD1 (5 bases). Trimming pared 5 bases from V and 7 bases from J, leaving 8 bases between. Looked up from germline, CDR1 is GTSNPN and CDR2 is SVGIG (reference sequence). This CDR3 region has 10 residues. The CDR3: CAWGGGGYTF. CDR3 DNA sequence: TGTGCCTGGGGGGGAGGTGGCTACACCTTC.

V is TRBV12-5 and J is TRBJ1-1, with D unclear. The CDR3 totals 12 residues. CDR1 and CDR2 (germline): LGHNT, FRNRAP. V was pared by 4 bases and J by 11 bases, with 14 bases between. The CDR3 DNA reads TGTGCTAGTGGTTCCACCGGGATGAGGGCTTTCTTT. This encodes CASGSTGMRAFF.

V and J are TRBV14 and TRBJ2-7; 10 bases fit TRBD2. Trimming removed 5 bases from V and 6 bases from J; junction bases left unmatched: 7. This CDR3 comprises 14 residues. The V gene's germline CDR1 is SGHDN and CDR2 FVKESK. The CDR3 is CASSSQRGGREQYF. DNA of the CDR3: TGTGCCAGCAGCTCCCAGCGGGGGGGCCGCGAGCAGTACTTC.

CDR3 sequence (DNA): TGCGCCAGCAGCTCGGGTTCAGGAAGCCTAGGAGGGATGAACACTGAAGCTTTCTTT. Translation gives CASSSGSGSLGGMNTEAFF. This rearrangement joins TRBV10-2 to TRBJ1-1; D is undetermined. CDR3 size: 19 residues. The V end was cut by 6 bases, the J end by 0 bases, with 26 bases between. Germline loops: CDR1 WSHSY, CDR2 SAAADI.

The rearrangement links TRBV6-5 to TRBJ1-1, with D possibly TRBD1 on 6 matching bases. The CDR3 contains 12 residues. The germline CDR1 and CDR2 sequences are MNHEY and SVGAGI. V lost 5 bases and J 4 bases, leaving 8 bases between the germline ends. The CDR3 region is CASSQGSTEAFF. The CDR3 DNA sequence: TGTGCCAGCAGTCAGGGGAGCACTGAAGCTTTCTTT.

The genes are TRBV7-9 and TRBJ2-1; D unresolved. Trimming stripped 6 bases from V and 5 bases from J, with 11 bases between. Germline CDR1 reads SEHNR; CDR2 reads FQNEAQ (reference sequence). The CDR3 sequence is 13 residues long. The CDR3 DNA reads as TGTGCCAGCAGACCTACTATGGACAATGAGCAGTTCTTC. It yields the protein CASRPTMDNEQFF.

This rearrangement joins TRBV13 to TRBJ2-7; TRBD2 aligns across 8 bases. Germline V gives CDR1 PRHDT, CDR2 FYEKMQ (reference sequence). The CDR3 is 16 amino acids. V was pared by 5 bases and J by 3 bases, with 12 bases of the junction left unmatched. DNA of the CDR3: TGTGCCAGCAGCCCCGGGAGGGCCGGGACAAGCTACGAGCAGTACTTC. Translation gives CASSPGRAGTSYEQYF.

V usage is TRBV29-1 and J usage is TRBJ1-1; 8 bases map to TRBD1. The J segment lost 3 bases and the V segment lost 7 bases, leaving 7 bases of the junction unmatched. The CDR3 contains 13 residues. Germline V gene lookup returns CDR1 SQVTM and CDR2 ANQGSEA. The CDR3 protein is CSAGQGGHTEAFF. The CDR3 region has the DNA TGCAGCGCAGGACAGGGAGGGCACACTGAAGCTTTCTTT.

This chain links TRBV7-9 with TRBJ1-1; no clear D gene. With 2 bases removed from V and 2 bases from J, the gap between germline ends came to 9 bases. Germline CDR1 and CDR2: SEHNR and FQNEAQ (reference sequence). The CDR3 length is 14 residues. The CDR3 DNA sequence: TGTGCCAGCAGCTTATCAGGTATTAACACTGAAGCTTTCTTT. Amino acids: CASSLSGINTEAFF.

The chain has TRBV30 and TRBJ1-4; D might be TRBD1 (5 bases). The length of the CDR3 is 15 residues. Germline values: CDR1 GTSNPN, CDR2 SVGIG (reference sequence). V lost 3 bases and J 8 bases, leaving 19 bases between the germline ends. DNA of the CDR3: TGTGCCTGGAGCGACAGACTCCCACGGCAGGAAAAACTGTTTTTT. Its translation: CAWSDRLPRQEKLFF. The variable domain in full, completed from reference TRBV30 and TRBJ1-4, reads SQTIHQWPATLVQPVGSPLSLECTVEGTSNPNLYWYRQAAGRGLQLLFYSVGIGQISSEVPQNLSASRPQDRQFILSSKKLLLSDSGFYLCAWSDRLPRQEKLFFGSGTQLSVL.

The gene calls are TRBV15 and TRBJ1-5; unclear D gene. V lost 0 bases, J lost 0 bases, and 15 bases lay in between. Germline CDR1 is LNHNV and CDR2 is YYDKDF (reference sequence). The CDR3 contains 18 residues. The CDR3 DNA reads as TGTGCCACCAGCAGAGATCGGGAAGCTCCCTTTAGCAATCAGCCCCAGCATTTT. Translation gives CATSRDREAPFSNQPQHF.

In nucleotides, the CDR3 is TGTGCCACCCAGACACGAGACACTGAAGCTTTCTTT. Translation: CATQTRDTEAFF. This chain connects TRBV6-5 to TRBJ1-1; D unclear. CDR3 size: 12 residues. Germline assignment: CDR1 MNHEY and CDR2 SVGAGI. Trimming shortened V by 10 bases and J by 3 bases, and 12 bases separated the two germline ends.

As concerns this clone: A junction end diverges from the germline sequence, so it may reflect a read error. V gene TRBV7-7 combines with J gene TRBJ2-1; D may be TRBD1 (6 bases). CDR1 is SSHAT and CDR2 is FNYEAQ in the germline V gene (reference sequence). The CDR3 has 16 amino acids. The CDR3 sequence: CASSPPKGDTYNEQFF. CDR3 nucleotide sequence: TGTGCTAGCAGCCCCCCCAAGGGGGACACCTACAATGAGCAGTTCTTC.

V usage is TRBV2 and J usage is TRBJ2-7; possibly TRBD2 for D (6 bases). The V end lost 2 bases, the J end lost 5 bases, and 10 bases lay between the germline ends. The CDR3 covers 13 residues. Germline V gives CDR1 SNHLY, CDR2 FYNNEI. The CDR3, as DNA: TGTGCCAGCAGTGAAATAGGGGAGGACGAGCAGTACTTC. As protein: CASSEIGEDEQYF.

V and J are TRBV28 and TRBJ1-1, with D possibly being TRBD1 (6 bases). The germline CDR1 and CDR2 sequences are MDHEN and SYDVKM. The V end lost 4 bases, the J end lost 4 bases, and 19 bases lay between the germline ends. The CDR3 is 16 residues long. The CDR3 region is CASSSPQGKRGTEAFF. In nucleotides, the CDR3 is TGTGCCAGCAGTTCCCCGCAGGGGAAGCGGGGCACTGAAGCTTTCTTT.

The J gene is TRBJ1-2, the V gene TRBV11-2; D uncertain. The germline V gene has CDR1 SGHAT and CDR2 FQNNGV. The V and J ends lost 8 bases and 5 bases respectively, with 9 bases between them. This CDR3 comprises 11 residues. The CDR3 spells CASEEWYGYTF. DNA for the CDR3: TGTGCCAGCGAAGAGTGGTATGGCTACACCTTC.

V gene TRBV5-1 combines with J gene TRBJ1-3; D remains ambiguous. V was pared by 4 bases and J by 0 bases, with 11 bases between. Germline-derived CDR1 and CDR2 are SGHRS and YFSETQ. This CDR3 spans 15 amino acids. Here the CDR3 reads CASSELRASGNTIYF. For the CDR3, the DNA is TGCGCCAGCAGCGAACTTAGAGCCTCTGGAAACACCATATATTTT.

The V call is TRBV4-2, the J call TRBJ2-1; no clear D gene. From germline, CDR1 is LGHNA and CDR2 YNFKEQ. The CDR3 runs 12 residues. The V and J ends lost 3 bases and 6 bases respectively, with 6 bases between them. The CDR3 DNA sequence: TGTGCCAGCAGCCAGTCGGGCAATGAGCAGTTCTTC. Protein product: CASSQSGNEQFF.

V is TRBV30 and J is TRBJ1-5; D gene ambiguous. The germline CDR1 and CDR2 sequences are GTSNPN and SVGIG (reference sequence). There are 14 residues in the CDR3. The ends were cut back, 5 bases at V and 9 bases at J, with 20 bases in the middle. CDR3 coding DNA: TGTGCCTGGTTTGAGGGAAGGGCGAAGGGGCCCCAGCATTTT. This translates into CAWFEGRAKGPQHF.

The chain is built from TRBV4-1 and TRBJ1-6, with D tentatively TRBD1 (6 bases). The CDR3 totals 16 residues. The germline CDR1 and CDR2 sequences are MGHRA and YSYEKL. Trimming removed 2 bases from V and 6 bases from J, with 14 bases in between. CDR3 nucleotides: TGCGCCAGCAGCCAACCAAGACAGGAGCGTAATTCACCCCTCCACTTT. Residues: CASSQPRQERNSPLHF.